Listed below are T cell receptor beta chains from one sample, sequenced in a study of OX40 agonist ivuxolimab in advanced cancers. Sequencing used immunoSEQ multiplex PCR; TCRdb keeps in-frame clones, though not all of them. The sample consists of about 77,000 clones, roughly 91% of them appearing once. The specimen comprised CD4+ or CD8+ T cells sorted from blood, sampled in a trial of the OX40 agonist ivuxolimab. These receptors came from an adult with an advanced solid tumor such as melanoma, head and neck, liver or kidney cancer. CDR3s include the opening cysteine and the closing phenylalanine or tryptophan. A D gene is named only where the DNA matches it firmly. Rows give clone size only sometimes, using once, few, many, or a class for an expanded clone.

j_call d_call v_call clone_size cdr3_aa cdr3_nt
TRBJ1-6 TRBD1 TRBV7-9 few CASSLARQGNSPLHF TGTGCCAGCAGCTTAGCGAGACAGGGCAATTCACCCCTCCACTTT
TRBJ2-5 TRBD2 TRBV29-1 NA CSVVRLAGAQETQYF TGCAGCGTTGTAAGACTAGCGGGGGCCCAAGAGACCCAGTACTTC
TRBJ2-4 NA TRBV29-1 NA CSVGGILAKNIQYF TGCAGCGTTGGCGGAATTCTAGCCAAAAACATTCAGTACTTC
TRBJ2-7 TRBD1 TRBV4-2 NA CASSQGGTVSYEQYF TGTGCCAGCAGCCAAGGAGGGACAGTCTCCTACGAGCAGTACTTC
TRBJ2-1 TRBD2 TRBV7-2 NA CASSLGLAGGFNEQFF TGTGCCAGCAGCCTAGGGTTGGCGGGAGGCTTCAATGAGCAGTTCTTC
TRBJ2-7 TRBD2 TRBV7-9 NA CASSLGGGVSTYEQYF TGTGCCAGCAGCTTAGGTGGGGGGGTCAGCACCTACGAGCAGTACTTC
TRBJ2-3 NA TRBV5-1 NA CASSSGLPTDTQYF TGCGCCAGCAGCTCGGGACTTCCCACAGATACGCAGTATTTT
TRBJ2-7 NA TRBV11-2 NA CASSPFNSITYEQYF TGTGCCAGCAGCCCCTTTAACTCTATTACCTACGAGCAGTACTTC
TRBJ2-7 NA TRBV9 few CASSVGTAYEQYF TGTGCCAGCAGCGTAGGGACAGCCTACGAGCAGTACTTC
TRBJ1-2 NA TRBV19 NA CASSIGTRYGYTF TGTGCCAGTAGTATAGGGACGAGATATGGCTACACCTTC
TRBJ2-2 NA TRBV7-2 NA CASSLGTSTGELFF TGTGCCAGCAGCTTAGGGACATCCACCGGGGAGCTGTTTTTT
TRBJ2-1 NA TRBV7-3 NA CASSLSGPSRYNEQFF TGTGCCAGCAGCTTATCAGGGCCTTCCCGTTACAATGAGCAGTTCTTC
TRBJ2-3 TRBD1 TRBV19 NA CASSVDRGPDTQYF TGTGCCAGTAGTGTGGACAGGGGGCCTGATACGCAGTATTTT
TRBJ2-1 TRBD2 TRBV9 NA CASSVEAGVGNEQFF TGTGCCAGCAGCGTAGAGGCGGGAGTGGGGAATGAGCAGTTCTTC
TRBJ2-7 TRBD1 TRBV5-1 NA CASSPSGQGVAYEQYF TGCGCCAGCAGCCCGTCCGGCCAGGGGGTGGCCTACGAGCAGTACTTC
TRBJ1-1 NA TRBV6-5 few CATKGGTEAFF TGTGCCACAAAGGGGGGGACTGAAGCTTTCTTT
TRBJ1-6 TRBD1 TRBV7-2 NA CASSYLRGRNSPLHF TGTGCCAGCAGCTATCTCAGGGGGCGTAATTCACCCCTCCACTTT
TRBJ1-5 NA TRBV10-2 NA CATKGGNQPQHF TGCGCCACCAAGGGCGGGAATCAGCCCCAGCATTTT
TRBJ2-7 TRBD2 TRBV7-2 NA CASSFGGRAREQYF TGTGCCAGCAGCTTTGGCGGGAGGGCCAGAGAGCAGTACTTC
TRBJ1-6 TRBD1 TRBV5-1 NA CASSTTIDRGSSPLHF TGCGCCAGCAGCACTACTATTGACAGGGGGTCTTCACCCCTCCACTTT
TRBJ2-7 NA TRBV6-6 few CASSYSQGTYEQYF TGTGCCAGCAGTTACTCGCAAGGGACCTACGAGCAGTACTTC
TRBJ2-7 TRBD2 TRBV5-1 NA CASTLGLAGGSEQYF TGCGCCAGCACCCTGGGACTAGCGGGAGGATCCGAGCAGTACTTC
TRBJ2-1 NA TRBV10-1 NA CASSRGRPYNEQFF TGCGCCAGCAGTCGAGGGAGGCCCTACAATGAGCAGTTCTTC
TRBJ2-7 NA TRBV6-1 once CASSLNAAEQYF TGTGCCAGCAGTTTAAACGCGGCCGAGCAGTACTTC
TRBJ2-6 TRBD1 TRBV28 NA CASSLGGTGASGANVLTF TGTGCCAGCAGTTTAGGCGGGACAGGAGCCTCTGGGGCCAACGTCCTGACTTTC
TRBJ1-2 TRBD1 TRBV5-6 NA CASSLVGTGGSGGYGYTF TGTGCCAGCAGCTTGGTCGGGACAGGGGGTTCGGGAGGCTATGGCTACACCTTC
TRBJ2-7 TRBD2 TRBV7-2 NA CASSSGTSGYEQYF TGTGCCAGCAGCTCCGGGACTAGCGGATACGAGCAGTACTTC
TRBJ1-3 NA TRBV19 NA CASSPRGGTGNTIYF TGTGCCAGTAGCCCACGGGGGGGCACTGGAAACACCATATATTTT
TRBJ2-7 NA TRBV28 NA CASGGLLAPYEQYF TGTGCCAGCGGGGGACTCCTGGCACCCTACGAGCAGTACTTC
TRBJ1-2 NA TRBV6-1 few CATWDIYRNYGYTF TGTGCCACTTGGGACATTTACCGTAACTATGGCTACACCTTC
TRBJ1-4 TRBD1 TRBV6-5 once CASSSRWDRRDEKLFF TGTGCCAGCAGTTCCCGATGGGACAGGCGGGATGAAAAACTGTTTTTT
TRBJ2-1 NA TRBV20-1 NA CSALYNEQFF TGCAGTGCTCTATACAATGAGCAGTTCTTC
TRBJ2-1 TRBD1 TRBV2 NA CASSAGTGYNEQFF TGTGCCAGCAGCGCCGGGACAGGGTACAATGAGCAGTTCTTC
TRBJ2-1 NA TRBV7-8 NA CASSLASYNEQFF TGTGCCAGCAGCTTAGCCTCCTACAATGAGCAGTTCTTC
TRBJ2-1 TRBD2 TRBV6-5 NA CASRRTSGVGNEQFF TGTGCCAGCAGGCGGACTAGCGGCGTGGGAAATGAGCAGTTCTTC
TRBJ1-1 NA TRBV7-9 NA CASSSEGDTEAFF TGTGCCAGCAGCTCCGAGGGTGACACTGAAGCTTTCTTT
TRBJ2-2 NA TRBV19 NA CASSIKRRLNTGELFF TGTGCCAGTAGTATAAAGAGGAGATTAAACACCGGGGAGCTGTTTTTT
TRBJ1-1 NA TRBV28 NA CASRGDTEAFF TGTGCCAGCAGGGGGGACACTGAAGCTTTCTTT
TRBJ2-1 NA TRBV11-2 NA CASSSVRGNEQFF TGTGCCAGCAGCTCAGTCCGGGGGAATGAGCAGTTCTTC
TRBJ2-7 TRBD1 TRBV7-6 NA CASSLRTGEYEQYF TGTGCCAGCAGCCTTCGGACAGGAGAATACGAGCAGTACTTC
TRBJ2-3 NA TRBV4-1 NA CASSQGPTDTQYF TGCGCCAGCAGCCAGGGACCCACAGATACGCAGTATTTT
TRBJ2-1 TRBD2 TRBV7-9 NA CASSNSGGATNEQFF TGTGCCAGCAGCAATAGCGGGGGGGCTACCAATGAGCAGTTCTTC
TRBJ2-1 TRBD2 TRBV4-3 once CASSQDELAGGVGNEQFF TGCGCCAGCAGCCAAGATGAACTAGCGGGAGGTGTAGGCAATGAGCAGTTCTTC
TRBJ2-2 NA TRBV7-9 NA CASSLGDHRAGELFF TGTGCCAGCAGCTTGGGGGATCACAGGGCCGGGGAGCTGTTTTTT
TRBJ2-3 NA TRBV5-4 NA CASSLFLGSDTQYF TGTGCCAGCAGCTTGTTTCTCGGATCAGATACGCAGTATTTT
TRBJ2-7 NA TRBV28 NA CASRALGEQYF TGTGCCAGCAGGGCCCTCGGCGAGCAGTACTTC
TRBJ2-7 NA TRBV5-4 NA CASSPGYGEQYF TGTGCCAGCAGCCCCGGGTATGGCGAGCAGTACTTC
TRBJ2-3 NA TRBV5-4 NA CASSFRRPSTDTQYF TGTGCCAGCAGCTTTCGGAGACCTAGCACAGATACGCAGTATTTT
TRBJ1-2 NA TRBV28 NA CASSFTGTVPYGYTF TGTGCCAGCAGTTTTACCGGGACTGTCCCCTATGGCTACACCTTC
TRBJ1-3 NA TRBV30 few CAWMKSLTAVSRGTIYF TGTGCCTGGATGAAGTCATTGACAGCTGTGTCTCGGGGCACCATATATTTT
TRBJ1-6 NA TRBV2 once CASSPRLGDNSPLHF TGTGCCAGCAGTCCTCGTCTAGGGGATAATTCACCCCTCCACTTT
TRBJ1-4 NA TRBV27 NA CASSPNPGANEKLFF TGTGCCAGCAGTCCAAACCCGGGGGCTAATGAAAAACTGTTTTTT
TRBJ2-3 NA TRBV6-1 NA CASSQGRTRDTQYF TGTGCCAGCAGCCAGGGGCGGACCCGAGATACGCAGTATTTT
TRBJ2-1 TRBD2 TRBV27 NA CASAGLAGGNEQFF TGTGCCAGTGCGGGACTAGCGGGGGGGAATGAGCAGTTCTTC
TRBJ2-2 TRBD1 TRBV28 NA CASRPGQANTGELFF TGTGCCAGCAGGCCGGGACAGGCGAACACCGGGGAGCTGTTTTTT
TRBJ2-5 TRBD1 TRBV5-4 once CASSRDRGHQETQYF TGTGCCAGCAGCCGGGACAGAGGCCATCAAGAGACCCAGTACTTC
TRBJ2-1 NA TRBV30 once CAWLWGSSYNEQFF TGTGCCTGGCTTTGGGGGAGCTCCTACAATGAGCAGTTCTTC
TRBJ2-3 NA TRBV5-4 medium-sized CASSFNRDQGTDTQYF TGTGCCAGCAGCTTCAACCGGGACCAGGGCACAGATACGCAGTATTTT
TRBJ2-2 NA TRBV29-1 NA CSVGTGTNTGELFF TGCAGCGTAGGGACGGGTACGAACACCGGGGAGCTGTTTTTT
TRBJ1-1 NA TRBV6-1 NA CASMWGANTEAFF TGTGCCAGCATGTGGGGTGCGAACACTGAAGCTTTCTTT